A selection of T cell receptor beta chains follows, all from one sample in a study of T cell responses to AZD1222 COVID-19 vaccine. TCRdb's table, derived via immunoSEQ multiplex PCR, lists solely in-frame clones and lacks some. The repertoire includes approximately 150,000 clones, roughly 87% of them detected once, and around 1.5% sits in the top ten. The specimen was peripheral blood, collected 28 days after the second AZD1222 dose. The receptor source for this set is an adult who received the AZD1222 COVID-19 vaccine. Both conserved end residues are part of each CDR3. The D gene is left open where the match is weak. Only some rows state a clone size, as once, few, many or a class for expanded clones.

CDR3aa	CDR3nt	d_gene	v_gene	j_gene	abundance
CASTRDSLTKNIQYF	TGTGCCAGCACCCGGGACTCCCTAACCAAAAACATTCAGTACTTC	NA	TRBV28	TRBJ2-4	NA
CASSIGSGGSNQPQHF	TGTGCCAGTAGTATAGGTTCGGGGGGTAGCAATCAGCCCCAGCATTTT	NA	TRBV19	TRBJ1-5	few
CASSQGKDGNQPQHF	TGTGCCAGTTCACAGGGGAAGGATGGCAATCAGCCCCAGCATTTT	TRBD1	TRBV18	TRBJ1-5	once
CASGIGANVLTF	TGTGCCAGCGGGATTGGGGCCAACGTCCTGACTTTC	NA	TRBV9	TRBJ2-6	NA
CASSDRAGESYNEQFF	TGTGCCAGCAGTGACCGGGCAGGGGAAAGCTACAATGAGCAGTTCTTC	NA	TRBV6-1	TRBJ2-1	once
CAWSVLRSGNEKLFF	TGTGCCTGGAGTGTACTCAGGAGCGGTAATGAAAAACTGTTTTTT	NA	TRBV30	TRBJ1-4	few
CASSVLGNSYNSPLHF	TGCGCCAGCAGCGTGCTGGGAAACTCCTATAATTCACCCCTCCACTTT	NA	TRBV5-1	TRBJ1-6	NA
CASSRGLPNYGYTF	TGTGCCAGCAGCAGGGGGCTCCCTAACTATGGCTACACCTTC	TRBD1	TRBV28	TRBJ1-2	once
CASSPNPTTNEKLFF	TGTGCCAGCAGTCCCAATCCTACAACTAATGAAAAACTGTTTTTT	NA	TRBV27	TRBJ1-4	NA
CASQNRPGGEAFF	TGTGCCAGCCAAAACCGGCCGGGGGGTGAAGCTTTCTTT	NA	TRBV19	TRBJ1-1	NA
CASSQDRGLNEKLFF	TGTGCCAGCAGCCAAGACAGGGGTCTTAATGAAAAACTGTTTTTT	TRBD1	TRBV6-5	TRBJ1-4	once
CASKRGTSSSYEQYF	TGTGCCAGCAAAAGGGGGACCTCAAGCTCCTACGAGCAGTACTTC	NA	TRBV7-2	TRBJ2-7	NA
CASSLTGGGGNTIYF	TGTGCCAGCAGCCTTACAGGGGGCGGTGGAAACACCATATATTTT	TRBD1	TRBV4-2	TRBJ1-3	NA
CAWSLAGTTNEKLFF	TGTGCCTGGAGCCTCGCAGGGACAACTAATGAAAAACTGTTTTTT	NA	TRBV30	TRBJ1-4	NA
CASSLRQGGTDTQYF	TGTGCCAGCAGCTTAAGACAGGGGGGGACAGATACGCAGTATTTT	TRBD1	TRBV7-2	TRBJ2-3	once
CASSFRQGVEETQYF	TGCGCCAGCAGCTTTCGACAGGGGGTCGAGGAGACCCAGTACTTC	TRBD1	TRBV5-1	TRBJ2-5	NA
CASSQEEGRPGEQYF	TGTGCCAGCAGCCAAGAAGAGGGGCGCCCCGGGGAGCAGTACTTC	NA	TRBV4-2	TRBJ2-7	NA
CASSSGRYEQYF	TGTGCCAGCAGTTCAGGACGGTACGAGCAGTACTTC	NA	TRBV12-3/TRBV12-4	TRBJ2-7	once
CASGLVPGLAGSWNTGELFF	TGTGCTAGTGGTTTGGTACCGGGGCTAGCGGGAAGTTGGAACACCGGGGAGCTGTTTTTT	TRBD2	TRBV12-5	TRBJ2-2	few
CASSPLASGWGTDTQYF	TGTGCCAGCAGCCCCTTGGCTAGCGGGTGGGGCACAGATACGCAGTATTTT	TRBD2	TRBV11-2	TRBJ2-3	NA
CASSLPSSYNEQFF	TGCGCCAGCAGCCTCCCGAGCTCCTACAATGAGCAGTTCTTC	NA	TRBV5-1	TRBJ2-1	NA
CASSVGGRVPGNTIYF	TGTGCCAGCAGCGTAGGGGGGAGGGTACCTGGAAACACCATATATTTT	NA	TRBV9	TRBJ1-3	NA
CASSQAGRGKQPQHF	TGTGCCAGCAGCCAAGCGGGAAGGGGCAAGCAGCCCCAGCATTTT	NA	TRBV4-2	TRBJ1-5	NA
CASSPQLAGEGDTQYF	TGCGCCAGCAGCCCGCAACTAGCGGGGGAGGGTGATACGCAGTATTTT	TRBD2	TRBV4-3	TRBJ2-3	NA
CASSPSGRRFQETQYF	TGTGCCAGCAGCCCCAGCGGGAGGCGATTCCAAGAGACCCAGTACTTC	TRBD2	TRBV6-2/TRBV6-3	TRBJ2-5	NA